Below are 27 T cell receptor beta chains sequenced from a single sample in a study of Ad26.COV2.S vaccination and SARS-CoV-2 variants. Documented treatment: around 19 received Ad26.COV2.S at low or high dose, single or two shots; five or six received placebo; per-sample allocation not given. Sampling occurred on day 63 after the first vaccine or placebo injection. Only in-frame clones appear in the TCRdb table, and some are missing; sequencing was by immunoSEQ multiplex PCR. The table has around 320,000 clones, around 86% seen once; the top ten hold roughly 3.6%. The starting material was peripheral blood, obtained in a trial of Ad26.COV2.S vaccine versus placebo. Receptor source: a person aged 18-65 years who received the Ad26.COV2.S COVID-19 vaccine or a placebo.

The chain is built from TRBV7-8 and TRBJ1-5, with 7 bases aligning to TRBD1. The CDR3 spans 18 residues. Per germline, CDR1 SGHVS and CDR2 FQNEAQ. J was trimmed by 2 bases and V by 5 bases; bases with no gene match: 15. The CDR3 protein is CASSIGQDRFLGNQPQHF. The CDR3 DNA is TGTGCCAGCAGCATAGGACAGGACCGATTTTTGGGCAATCAGCCCCAGCATTTT.

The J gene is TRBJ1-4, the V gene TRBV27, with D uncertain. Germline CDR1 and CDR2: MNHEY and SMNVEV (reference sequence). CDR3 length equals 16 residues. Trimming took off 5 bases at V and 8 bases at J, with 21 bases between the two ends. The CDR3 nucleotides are TGTGCCAGCAGTCCACACAAGGCAAATGGTCCCGAAAAACTGTTTTTT. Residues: CASSPHKANGPEKLFF.

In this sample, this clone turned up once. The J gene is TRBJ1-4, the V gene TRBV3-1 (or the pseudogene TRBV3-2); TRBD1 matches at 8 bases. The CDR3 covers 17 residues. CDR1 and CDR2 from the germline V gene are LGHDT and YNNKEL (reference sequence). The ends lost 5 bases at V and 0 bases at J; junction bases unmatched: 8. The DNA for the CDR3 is TGTGCCAGCAGCTGGACAGGGTCAGTTGCAACTAATGAAAAACTGTTTTTT. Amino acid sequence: CASSWTGSVATNEKLFF.

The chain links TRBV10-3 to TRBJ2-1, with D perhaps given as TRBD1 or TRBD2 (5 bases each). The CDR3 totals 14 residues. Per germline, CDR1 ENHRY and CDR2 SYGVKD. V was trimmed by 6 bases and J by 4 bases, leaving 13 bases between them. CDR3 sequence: CAIRTGRQYNEQFF. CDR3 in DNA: TGTGCCATCAGGACGGGACGCCAGTACAATGAGCAGTTCTTC.

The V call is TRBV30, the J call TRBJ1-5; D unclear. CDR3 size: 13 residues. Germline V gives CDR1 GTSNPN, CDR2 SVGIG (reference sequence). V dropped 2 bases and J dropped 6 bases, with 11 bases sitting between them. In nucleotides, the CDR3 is TGTGCCTGGAGTCGGGCAGCGGTTCAGCCCCAGCATTTT. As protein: CAWSRAAVQPQHF.

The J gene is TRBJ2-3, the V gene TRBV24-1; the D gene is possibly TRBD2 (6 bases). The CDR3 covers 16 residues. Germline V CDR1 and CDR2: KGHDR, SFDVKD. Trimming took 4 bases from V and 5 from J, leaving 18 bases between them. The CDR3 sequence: CATSEGRTSIKDTQYF. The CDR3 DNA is TGTGCCACCAGTGAAGGTAGAACTAGCATAAAAGATACGCAGTATTTT.

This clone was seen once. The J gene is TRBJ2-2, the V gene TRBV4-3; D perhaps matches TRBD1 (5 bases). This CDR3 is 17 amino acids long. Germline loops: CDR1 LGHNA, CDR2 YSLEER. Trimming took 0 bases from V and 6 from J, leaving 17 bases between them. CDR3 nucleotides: TGCGCCAGCAGCCAAGAATGGGCAGGGCGTGGGGCCGGGGAGCTGTTTTTT. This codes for CASSQEWAGRGAGELFF.

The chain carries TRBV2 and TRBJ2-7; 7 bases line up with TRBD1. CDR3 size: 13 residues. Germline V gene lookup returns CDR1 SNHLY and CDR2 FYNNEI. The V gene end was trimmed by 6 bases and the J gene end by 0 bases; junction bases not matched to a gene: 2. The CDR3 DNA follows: TGTGCCAGCAGGGGGGACAGCTCCTACGAGCAGTACTTC. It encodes CASRGDSSYEQYF.

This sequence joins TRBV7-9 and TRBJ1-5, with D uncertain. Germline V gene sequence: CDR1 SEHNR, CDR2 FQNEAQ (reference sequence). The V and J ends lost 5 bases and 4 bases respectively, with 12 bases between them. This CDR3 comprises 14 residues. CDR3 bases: TGTGCCAGCAGCCCGTCGAGCGTTAATCAGCCCCAGCATTTT. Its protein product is CASSPSSVNQPQHF.

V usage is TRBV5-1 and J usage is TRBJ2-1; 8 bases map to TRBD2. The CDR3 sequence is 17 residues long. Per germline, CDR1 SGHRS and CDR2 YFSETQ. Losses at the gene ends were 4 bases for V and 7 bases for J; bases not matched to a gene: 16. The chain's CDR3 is CASSDLRGGTEVNEQFF. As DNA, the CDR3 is TGCGCCAGCAGCGACCTCCGCGGGGGGACCGAGGTTAATGAGCAGTTCTTC.

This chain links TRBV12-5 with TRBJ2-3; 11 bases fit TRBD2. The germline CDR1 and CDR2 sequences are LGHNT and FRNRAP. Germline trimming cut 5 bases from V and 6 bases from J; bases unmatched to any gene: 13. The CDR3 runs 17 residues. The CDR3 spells CASGPGWVAGGLDTQYF. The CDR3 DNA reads TGTGCTAGTGGTCCCGGTTGGGTAGCGGGGGGGCTGGATACGCAGTATTTT.

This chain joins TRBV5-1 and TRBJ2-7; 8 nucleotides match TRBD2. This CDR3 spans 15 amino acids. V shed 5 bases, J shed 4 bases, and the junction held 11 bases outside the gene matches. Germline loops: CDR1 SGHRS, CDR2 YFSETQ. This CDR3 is CASSSQAGAPYEQYF. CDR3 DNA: TGCGCCAGCAGTTCCCAAGCGGGGGCCCCTTACGAGCAGTACTTC.

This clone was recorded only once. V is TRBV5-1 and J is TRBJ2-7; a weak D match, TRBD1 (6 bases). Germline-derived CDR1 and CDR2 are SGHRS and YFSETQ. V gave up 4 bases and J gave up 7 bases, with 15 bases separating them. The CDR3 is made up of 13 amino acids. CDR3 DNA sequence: TGCGCCAGCAGCCGAACAGGGTCATGGGAGCAGTACTTC. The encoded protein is CASSRTGSWEQYF.

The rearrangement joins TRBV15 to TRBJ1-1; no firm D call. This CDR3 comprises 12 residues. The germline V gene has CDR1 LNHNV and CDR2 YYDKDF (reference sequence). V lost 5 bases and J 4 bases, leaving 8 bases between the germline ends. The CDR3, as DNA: TGTGCCACCAGCCCGGTCGGCACTGAAGCTTTCTTT. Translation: CATSPVGTEAFF.

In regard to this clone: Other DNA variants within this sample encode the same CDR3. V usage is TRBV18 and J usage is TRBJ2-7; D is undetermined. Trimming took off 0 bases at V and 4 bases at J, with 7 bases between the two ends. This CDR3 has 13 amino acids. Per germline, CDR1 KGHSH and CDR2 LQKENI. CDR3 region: CASSPPNGYEQYF. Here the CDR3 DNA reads TGTGCCAGCTCACCACCGAATGGGTACGAGCAGTACTTC.

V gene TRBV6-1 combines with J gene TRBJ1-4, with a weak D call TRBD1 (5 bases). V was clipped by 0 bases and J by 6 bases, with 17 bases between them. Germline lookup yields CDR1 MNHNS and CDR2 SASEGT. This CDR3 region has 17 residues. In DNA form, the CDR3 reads TGTGCCAGCAGTGAAGCGCTTCCGGGGGGAAGTGATGAAAAACTGTTTTTT. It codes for CASSEALPGGSDEKLFF.

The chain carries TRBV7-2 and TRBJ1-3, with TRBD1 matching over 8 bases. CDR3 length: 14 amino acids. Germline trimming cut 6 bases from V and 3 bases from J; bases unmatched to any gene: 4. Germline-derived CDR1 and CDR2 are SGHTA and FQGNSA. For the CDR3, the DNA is TGTGCCAGCAGGCGACAGGGGTTTGGAAACACCATATATTTT. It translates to CASRRQGFGNTIYF.

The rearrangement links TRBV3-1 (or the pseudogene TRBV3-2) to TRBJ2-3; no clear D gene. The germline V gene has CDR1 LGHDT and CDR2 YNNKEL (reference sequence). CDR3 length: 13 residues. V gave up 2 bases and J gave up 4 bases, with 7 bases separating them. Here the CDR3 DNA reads TGTGCCAGCAGCCAAAAGAGTTCAGATACGCAGTATTTT. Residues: CASSQKSSDTQYF.

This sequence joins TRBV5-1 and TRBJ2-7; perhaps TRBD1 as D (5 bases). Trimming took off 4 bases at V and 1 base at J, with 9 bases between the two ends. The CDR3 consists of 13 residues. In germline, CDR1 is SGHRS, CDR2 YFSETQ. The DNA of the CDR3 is TGCGCCAGCAGCGTCAGGGAATCCTACGAGCAGTACTTC. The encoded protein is CASSVRESYEQYF.

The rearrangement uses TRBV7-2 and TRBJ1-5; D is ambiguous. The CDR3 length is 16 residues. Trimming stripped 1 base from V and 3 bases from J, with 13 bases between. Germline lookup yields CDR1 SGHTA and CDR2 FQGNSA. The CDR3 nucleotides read TGTGCCAGCAGCTTAGAATCGGAAGGGTCCAATCAGCCCCAGCATTTT. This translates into CASSLESEGSNQPQHF.

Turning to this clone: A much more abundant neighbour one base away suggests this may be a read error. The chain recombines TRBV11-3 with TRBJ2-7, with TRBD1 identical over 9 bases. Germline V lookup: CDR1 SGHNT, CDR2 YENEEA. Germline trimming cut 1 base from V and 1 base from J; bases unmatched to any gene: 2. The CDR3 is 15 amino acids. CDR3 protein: CASSLGTGASYEQYF. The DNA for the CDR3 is TGTGCCAGCAGCTTAGGGACAGGGGCTTCCTACGAGCAGTACTTC.

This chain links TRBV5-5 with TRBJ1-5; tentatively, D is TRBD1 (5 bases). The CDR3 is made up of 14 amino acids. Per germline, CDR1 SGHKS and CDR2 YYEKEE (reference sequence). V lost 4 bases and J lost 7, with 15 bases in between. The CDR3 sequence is CASSPVLGAQPQHF. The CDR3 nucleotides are TGTGCCAGCAGCCCGGTTCTCGGGGCCCAGCCCCAGCATTTT.

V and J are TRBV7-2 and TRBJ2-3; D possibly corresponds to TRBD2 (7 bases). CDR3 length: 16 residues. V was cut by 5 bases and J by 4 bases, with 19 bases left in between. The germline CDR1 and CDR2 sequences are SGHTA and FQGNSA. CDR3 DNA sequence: TGTGCCAGCAGCCAAAATACAGGGAGGGGCGCAGATACGCAGTATTTT. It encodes CASSQNTGRGADTQYF.

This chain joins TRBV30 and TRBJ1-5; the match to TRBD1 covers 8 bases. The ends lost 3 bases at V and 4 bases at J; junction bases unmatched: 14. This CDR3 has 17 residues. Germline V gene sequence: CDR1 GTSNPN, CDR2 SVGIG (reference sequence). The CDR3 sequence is CAWSARGQGARNQPQHF. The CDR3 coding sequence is TGTGCCTGGAGCGCCCGTGGCCAGGGGGCTAGGAATCAGCCCCAGCATTTT.

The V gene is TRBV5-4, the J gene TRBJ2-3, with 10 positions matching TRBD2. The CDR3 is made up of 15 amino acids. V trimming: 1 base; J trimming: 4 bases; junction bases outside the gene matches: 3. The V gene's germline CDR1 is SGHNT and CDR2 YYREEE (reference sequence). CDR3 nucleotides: TGTGCCAGCAGCTTGATACTAGCGGGATCAGATACGCAGTATTTT. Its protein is CASSLILAGSDTQYF.

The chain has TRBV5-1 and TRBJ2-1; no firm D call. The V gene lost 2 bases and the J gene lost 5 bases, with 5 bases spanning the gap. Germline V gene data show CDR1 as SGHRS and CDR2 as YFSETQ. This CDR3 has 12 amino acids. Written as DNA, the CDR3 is TGCGCCAGCAGCTTAGAAGACAATGAGCAGTTCTTC. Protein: CASSLEDNEQFF.

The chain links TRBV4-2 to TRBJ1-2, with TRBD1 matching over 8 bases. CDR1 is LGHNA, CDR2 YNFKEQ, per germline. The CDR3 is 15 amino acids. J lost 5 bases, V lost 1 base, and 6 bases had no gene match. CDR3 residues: CASSQADREEYGYTF. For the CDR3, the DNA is TGTGCCAGCAGCCAAGCGGACAGGGAGGAGTATGGCTACACCTTC.